This TCR beta chain was recovered during a study of T cells in Graves' hyperthyroidism and ophthalmopathy. Study results and caveats: Blood shared most expanded thyroid clonotypes above 0.001.

Amplified TCR beta CDR3 regions came from RNA transcripts. First-round RT-PCR with HTBI primers amplified the TCR CDR3 region. TCRdb re-analysed the multiplex PCR reads in MiXCR, keeping a single row per CDR3 protein. The sample yields 450,000 to 700,000 distinct CDR3 sequences, just over 45% seen once. It was uncontrolled infection, other autoimmune disease, pregnancy or lactation that excluded patients. Diagnosing involved the use of clinical symptoms, serum thyroxine and TRAb, thyroid ultrasound and orbital computed tomography. This clonotype was picked up many times. Its target is not known. This sequence was found in an adult woman with Graves' disease, either hyperthyroidism or ophthalmopathy (not recorded which). Sequencing was carried out using peripheral blood or thyroid tissue (not recorded which).

In DNA, the CDR3 is TGTGCCAGCAGCCGAAACGGACCCGATAGCAAACTGTTTTTT. This encodes CASSRNGPDSKLFF. J is TRBJ1-4 and V is TRBV7-9; D call uncertain. V lost 5 bases, J lost 11 bases, and 18 bases lay in between. Looked up from germline, CDR1 is SEHNR and CDR2 is FQNEAQ (reference sequence). The CDR3 spans 14 residues.